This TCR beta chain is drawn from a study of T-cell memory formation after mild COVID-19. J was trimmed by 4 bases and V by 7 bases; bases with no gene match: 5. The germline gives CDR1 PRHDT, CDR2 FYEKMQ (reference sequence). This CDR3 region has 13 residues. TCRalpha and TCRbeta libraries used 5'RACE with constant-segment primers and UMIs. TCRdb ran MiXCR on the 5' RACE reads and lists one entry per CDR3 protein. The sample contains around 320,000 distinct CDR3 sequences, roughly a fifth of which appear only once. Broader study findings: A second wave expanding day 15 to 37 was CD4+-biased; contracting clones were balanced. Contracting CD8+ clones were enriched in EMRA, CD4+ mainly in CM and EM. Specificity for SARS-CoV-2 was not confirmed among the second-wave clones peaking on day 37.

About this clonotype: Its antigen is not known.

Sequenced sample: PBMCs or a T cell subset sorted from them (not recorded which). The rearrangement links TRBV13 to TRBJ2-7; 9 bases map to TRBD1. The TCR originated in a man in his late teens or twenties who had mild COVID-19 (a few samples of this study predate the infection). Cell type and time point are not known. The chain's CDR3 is CASTRQGDYEQYF. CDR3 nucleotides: TGTGCCAGCACCCGACAGGGGGATTACGAGCAGTACTTC.